These 28 T cell receptor beta chains came from one sample sequenced in a study of monozygotic twins with inflammatory bowel disease. TCRdb reprocessed the 5' RACE reads and stores each CDR3 protein as one record, lacking DNA. The sample has 150,000 or so distinct CDR3 sequences. Sequencing was carried out using blood. The source is a human donor with ulcerative colitis or Crohn's disease, or a healthy co-twin of an affected twin (not recorded which).

This rearrangement joins TRBV10-3 to TRBJ1-4. The CDR3 covers 14 residues. Germline lookup yields CDR1 ENHRY and CDR2 SYGVKD. This chain's CDR3 is CAISEDATNEKLFF.

The chain uses TRBV5-1 and TRBJ2-5. This CDR3 has 17 residues. Per germline, CDR1 SGHRS and CDR2 YFSETQ. CDR3 sequence reads: CASSLAKSQPNGETQYF.

The chain carries TRBV14 and TRBJ1-2. Per germline, CDR1 SGHDN and CDR2 FVKESK. This CDR3 contains 14 residues. The CDR3: CASSQDLTFHGYTF.

The chain is built from TRBV28 and TRBJ2-7; TCRdb indicates TRBD2, and absent DNA this call remains unverified. The length of the CDR3 is 15 residues. CDR1 is MDHEN, CDR2 SYDVKM, per germline. The CDR3 protein is CASGLRDPGANEQYF.

CDR3 residues: CASSHGLAPNNEQFF. This chain joins TRBV4-1 and TRBJ2-1; TCRdb picks TRBD2, but there is no DNA to check that call. The CDR3 totals 15 residues. Germline CDR1 and CDR2: MGHRA and YSYEKL.

V and J are TRBV6-1 and TRBJ2-2; the TRBD1 assignment by TCRdb is unverifiable without DNA. CDR1 MNHNS and CDR2 SASEGT come from the germline V gene. The CDR3 has 13 residues. The CDR3 spells CASSAGTSGELFF.

The V and J genes are TRBV24-1 and TRBJ2-3. Germline V gene sequence: CDR1 KGHDR, CDR2 SFDVKD. The CDR3 runs to 13 residues. The CDR3 loop is CATSDTSTDTQYF.

The gene calls are TRBV4-3 and TRBJ2-7; the TRBD1 assignment by TCRdb is unverifiable without DNA. CDR1 LGHNA and CDR2 YSLEER come from the germline V gene. The CDR3 totals 14 residues. This CDR3 reads CASSPGTSSYEQYF.

The chain uses TRBV5-1 and TRBJ2-6. Germline CDR1 is SGHRS and CDR2 is YFSETQ. This CDR3 region has 18 residues. CDR3 residues: CASSLAGSGGSGANVLTF.

CDR3 sequence reads: CATARGGPDTQYF. The V call is TRBV5-1, the J call TRBJ2-3; checking the TCRdb D call of TRBD1 is not possible without DNA. This CDR3 comprises 13 residues. Germline V gene data show CDR1 as SGHRS and CDR2 as YFSETQ.

The V and J genes are TRBV15 and TRBJ1-2. From germline, CDR1 is LNHNV and CDR2 YYDKDF (reference sequence). This CDR3 contains 13 residues. The CDR3 loop is CATSRDPNYGYTF.

V usage is TRBV6-2 or TRBV6-3 and J usage is TRBJ1-2; there is no DNA to check the TCRdb D call of TRBD1. The germline CDR1 and CDR2 sequences are MNHEY and SVGEGT. The CDR3 covers 16 residues. The CDR3 protein is CASSYTWTGGTYGYTF.

The rearrangement joins TRBV6-2 or TRBV6-3 to TRBJ1-1; TCRdb's assignment of TRBD1 cannot be checked, as there is no DNA. In germline, CDR1 is MNHEY, CDR2 SVGEGT. This CDR3 comprises 13 residues. CDR3 sequence reads: CASSPRDRTEAFF.

The rearrangement links TRBV13 to TRBJ2-2; lacking DNA, the TRBD1 call made by TCRdb goes unchecked. The CDR3 sequence is 15 residues long. Germline CDR1 PRHDT, CDR2 FYEKMQ (reference sequence). CDR3 region: CASSLLGGLTGELFF. The full variable domain, rest sourced from reference TRBV13 and TRBJ2-2, is AAGVIQSPRHLIKEKRETATLKCYPIPRHDTVYWYQQGPGQDPQFLISFYEKMQSDKGSIPDRFSAQQFSDYHSELNMSSLELGDSALYFCASSLLGGLTGELFFGEGSRLTVL.

J is TRBJ1-2 and V is TRBV5-6. The CDR3 length is 14 residues. Per the germline V gene, CDR1 is SGHDT and CDR2 is YYEEEE. The CDR3 is CASSGVRMAYGYTF.

The CDR3: CASSPRTGAVGYTF. The J gene is TRBJ1-2, the V gene TRBV7-9; TCRdb gives TRBD1 as the D gene, but with no DNA this cannot be confirmed. Germline V CDR1 and CDR2: SEHNR, FQNEAQ (reference sequence). This CDR3 spans 14 amino acids.

This chain uses TRBV7-8 with TRBJ1-1. CDR1 and CDR2 (germline): SGHVS, FQNEAQ. The CDR3 has 13 amino acids. The CDR3 is CASSPRSNTEAFF.

The chain couples TRBV5-4 to TRBJ2-7; TCRdb's D call of TRBD2 is untestable without DNA. This CDR3 region has 14 residues. Germline CDR1 SGHNT, CDR2 YYREEE (reference sequence). CDR3 in amino acids: CASSFGRGSREQYF.

The chain employs TRBV7-9 and TRBJ1-4. The CDR3 extends over 17 amino acids. The V gene's germline CDR1 is SEHNR and CDR2 FQNEAQ (reference sequence). The CDR3 is CASSLQRNFATNEKLFF.

The chain uses TRBV6-2 or TRBV6-3 and TRBJ2-6. Germline V lookup: CDR1 MNHEY, CDR2 SVGEGT. This CDR3 has 15 residues. The CDR3 here is CASSYFSSGANVLTF.

V usage is TRBV7-9 and J usage is TRBJ2-7. Germline V gene data show CDR1 as SEHNR and CDR2 as FQNEAQ (reference sequence). This CDR3 comprises 13 residues. CDR3 region: CPSSPDGRYEQYF.

V is TRBV7-9 and J is TRBJ2-3. Germline loops: CDR1 SEHNR, CDR2 FQNEAQ (reference sequence). This CDR3 spans 14 amino acids. This CDR3 is CASSLGVHRDTQYF.

The chain uses TRBV28 and TRBJ2-1; TCRdb's D call, TRBD1, is unchecked because there is no DNA. There are 11 residues in the CDR3. Germline V gives CDR1 MDHEN, CDR2 SYDVKM. The CDR3 spells CASSRGREQFF.

V is TRBV29-1 and J is TRBJ2-5; the TRBD2 assignment by TCRdb is unverifiable without DNA. The CDR3 runs 12 residues. The V gene's germline CDR1 is SQVTM and CDR2 ANQGSEA. CDR3 protein: CSARDSQETQYF.

The gene calls are TRBV5-1 and TRBJ1-5. Germline V gene data show CDR1 as SGHRS and CDR2 as YFSETQ. The CDR3 runs to 14 residues. CDR3 sequence: CASSLAEGVGPQHF.

V and J are TRBV12-3 or TRBV12-4 and TRBJ1-2; TCRdb outputs TRBD1, but without DNA this stays unchecked. The CDR3 is 17 residues long. CDR3 amino acids: CASSTLRRDRGNYGYTF.

The chain is built from TRBV7-7 and TRBJ1-2. CDR1 is SSHAT and CDR2 is FNYEAQ in the germline V gene (reference sequence). The CDR3 covers 13 residues. CDR3 sequence reads: CASSFRRSYGYTF.

The chain couples TRBV7-2 to TRBJ1-5. The CDR3 covers 13 residues. Germline CDR1 reads SGHTA; CDR2 reads FQGNSA. The CDR3 spells CASSPYSGQPQHF.